The present TCR beta chain was sequenced within a study of blood T cell repertoires in COVID-19. Trimming cost V 3 bases and J 3 bases; bases outside gene matches: 2. There are 14 residues in the CDR3. Germline assignment: CDR1 MNHNS and CDR2 SASEGT. The assay was immunoSEQ multiplex PCR, and TCRdb's table has in-frame clones only and misses some. The repertoire includes 55,000 or so clones, 85% to 90% of them detected once, and roughly 8.4% sits in the top ten. The chain has TRBV6-1 and TRBJ2-3; 8 bases align to TRBD2. The receptor was isolated from a man aged 55 to 70 with active COVID-19. Sequencing used peripheral blood. The CDR3 region is CASSEVAGTDTQYF. DNA for the CDR3: TGTGCCAGCAGTGAGGTAGCGGGAACAGATACGCAGTATTTT.